Each of the 11 T cell receptor beta chains below was sequenced from the same sample in a study of Graves' ophthalmopathy and Graves' hyperthyroidism. CDR3 regions of TCR beta were amplified from RNA transcripts. The library came from an HTBI-primed first-round RT-PCR and a second-round multiplex PCR. TCRdb re-analysed the multiplex PCR reads in MiXCR, keeping a single row per CDR3 protein. The sample yields approximately 1.2 million distinct CDR3 sequences, about two fifths seen once. The source material was peripheral blood or thyroid tissue (not recorded which). Receptor source: an adult man with Graves' hyperthyroidism.

This clonotype was observed a handful of times. The rearrangement uses TRBV6-6 and TRBJ2-7, with 7 bases identical to TRBD1. Trimming at V came to 7 bases and at J to 7 bases, leaving 10 bases not matched to a gene. Germline V gene data show CDR1 as MNHNY and CDR2 as SVGAGI (reference sequence). The CDR3 extends over 13 amino acids. The CDR3 DNA reads TGTGCCAGCACGTCACAGGGGTTTTGGGAGCAGTACTTC. Protein product: CASTSQGFWEQYF.

The rearrangement links TRBV19 to TRBJ2-5; TRBD2 might be the D (5 bases). The tail of the sequence fits TRBJ2-1 better, so the J call may be wrong. This CDR3 has 12 residues. Germline CDR1 and CDR2: LNHDA and SQIVND (reference sequence). In DNA, the CDR3 is TGTGCCAGTAGTATGCGGGACAATGAGCAGTTCTTC. Its translation is CASSMRDNEQFF.

This clonotype was detected many times. CDR3 sequence (DNA): TGTGCCAGCAGCTTAGCGAGACAGGGGATCGAGCAGTACTTC. Translated, it gives CASSLARQGIEQYF. The rearrangement uses TRBV7-9 and TRBJ2-7; 8 nucleotides agree with TRBD1. The J segment lost 6 bases and the V segment lost 0 bases, leaving 4 bases of the junction unmatched. The germline CDR1 and CDR2 sequences are SEHNR and FQNEAQ (reference sequence). The CDR3 sequence is 14 residues long.

J is TRBJ2-3 and V is TRBV7-8; 11 bases fit TRBD2. This CDR3 region has 16 residues. The V gene's germline CDR1 is SGHVS and CDR2 FQNEAQ. The V and J ends lost 3 bases and 6 bases, in that order; junction bases with no gene match: 8. This CDR3 reads CASSFGFSGGADTQYF. For the CDR3, the DNA is TGTGCCAGCAGCTTCGGGTTTAGCGGGGGGGCGGATACGCAGTATTTT. Drawing the rest from reference TRBV7-8 and TRBJ2-3, the complete variable domain is GAGVSQSPRYKVAKRGQDVALRCDPISGHVSLFWYQQALGQGPEFLTYFQNEAQLDKSGLPSDRFFAERPEGSVSTLKIQRTQQEDSAVYLCASSFGFSGGADTQYFGPGTRLTVL.

The rearrangement links TRBV25-1 to TRBJ1-1; TRBD1 might be the D (6 bases). Germline CDR1 reads MGHDK; CDR2 reads SYGVNS. V was clipped by 4 bases and J by 4 bases, with 13 bases between them. The CDR3 is made up of 14 amino acids. CDR3 protein: CASSATGDGTEAFF. The DNA for the CDR3 is TGTGCCAGCAGTGCGACAGGCGACGGCACTGAAGCTTTCTTT.

This clonotype was counted many times. The chain couples TRBV29-1 to TRBJ1-1; 7 bases map to TRBD1. V lost 7 bases, J lost 1 base, and 9 bases stayed unmatched. CDR1 SQVTM and CDR2 ANQGSEA come from the germline V gene. This CDR3 region has 14 residues. CDR3 loop: CSAAAGTANTEAFF. The CDR3 DNA follows: TGCAGCGCTGCCGCCGGGACAGCGAACACTGAAGCTTTCTTT. Based on the CDR3 plus reference TRBV29-1 and TRBJ1-1, the full variable domain is SAVISQKPSRDICQRGTSLTIQCQVDSQVTMMFWYRQQPGQSLTLIATANQGSEATYESGFVIDKFPISRPNLTFSTLTVSNMSPEDSSIYLCSAAAGTANTEAFFGQGTRLTVV.

This clonotype has ten or more counts. The rearrangement joins TRBV12-3 or TRBV12-4 to TRBJ1-1; unclear D gene. V was clipped by 7 bases and J by 7 bases, with 22 bases between them. The CDR3 contains 15 residues. CDR3 region: CASTPAQIQSLEAFF. The DNA for the CDR3 is TGTGCCAGCACCCCCGCCCAGATACAGTCGCTTGAAGCTTTCTTT.

There are a few counts of this clonotype. DNA for the CDR3: TGTGCCAGTAGCCTAGGGAACTCGAACACCGGGGAGCTGTTTTTT. This encodes CASSLGNSNTGELFF. The V gene is TRBV19, the J gene TRBJ2-2, with unresolved D. Germline V gene lookup returns CDR1 LNHDA and CDR2 SQIVND (reference sequence). CDR3 length equals 15 residues. V was shortened by 6 bases and J by 0 bases, with 11 bases between the two germline ends.

The rearrangement joins TRBV5-1 to TRBJ1-3; 8 bases fit TRBD1. Germline-derived CDR1 and CDR2 are SGHRS and YFSETQ. This CDR3 is 15 amino acids long. The junction had 3 bases not matched to a gene; V was cut back by 0 bases and J by 4 bases. CDR3 sequence: CASSLGGTGGNTIYF. The CDR3 DNA is TGCGCCAGCAGCTTGGGCGGGACAGGAGGAAACACCATATATTTT.

Concerning this clonotype: One base away lies a much larger clone, so this may be a sequencing read error. The gene calls are TRBV19 and TRBJ2-5; D tentatively reads TRBD1 or TRBD2 (6 bases each). Trimming left V 6 bases short and J 4 bases short, with 12 bases between. Looked up from germline, CDR1 is LNHDA and CDR2 is SQIVND (reference sequence). The CDR3 has 13 residues. The CDR3 sequence: CASRKGGTETQYF. The CDR3 bases are TGTGCCAGTAGAAAGGGGGGAACAGAGACCCAGTACTTC.

This clonotype has a count of ten or more. In DNA form, the CDR3 reads TGCAGTGCTAGTGGAGGGTTGGGGGAGCTGTTTTTT. It is translated as CSASGGLGELFF. The J gene is TRBJ2-2, the V gene TRBV20-1; D is perhaps TRBD2 (6 bases). Germline lookup yields CDR1 DFQATT and CDR2 SNEGSKA (reference sequence). This CDR3 is 12 amino acids long. V was trimmed by 3 bases and J by 8 bases, leaving 10 bases between them.